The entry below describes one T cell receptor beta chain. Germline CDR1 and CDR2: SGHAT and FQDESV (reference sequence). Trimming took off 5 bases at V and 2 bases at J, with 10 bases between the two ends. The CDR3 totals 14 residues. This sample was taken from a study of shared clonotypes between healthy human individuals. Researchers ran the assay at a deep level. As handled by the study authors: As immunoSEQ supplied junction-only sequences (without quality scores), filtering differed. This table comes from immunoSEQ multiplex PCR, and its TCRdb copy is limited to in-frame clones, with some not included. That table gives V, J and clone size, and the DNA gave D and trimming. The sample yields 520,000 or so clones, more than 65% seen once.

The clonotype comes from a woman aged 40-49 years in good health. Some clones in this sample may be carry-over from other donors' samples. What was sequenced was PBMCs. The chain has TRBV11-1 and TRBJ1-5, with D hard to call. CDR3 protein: CASSPGRGNQPQHF. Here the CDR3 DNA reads TGTGCCAGCAGCCCAGGTAGGGGCAATCAGCCCCAGCATTTT.